Listed below are T cell receptor beta chains from one sample, sequenced in a study of T cells in Graves' hyperthyroidism and ophthalmopathy. Each CDR3 protein is one row after TCRdb ran MiXCR on the multiplex PCR reads. The table records some 500,000 distinct CDR3 sequences, 15% to 20% of them present only once. The sample taken for sequencing was blood. Receptors were obtained from a woman younger than 45 with Graves' ophthalmopathy. CDR3s include the opening cysteine and the closing phenylalanine or tryptophan. D genes are given only for firm matches. Not all rows give a size; the values are once, few, many and, for expanded clones, a class.

D gene: NA; clone size: NA; J gene: TRBJ1-1; V gene: TRBV24-1; CDR3 DNA: TGTGCCACCAGTGATTCGAATAGGCCGAGCGGACCTGAAGCTTTCTTT; CDR3 protein: CATSDSNRPSGPEAFF
D gene: TRBD1; clone size: many; J gene: TRBJ1-5; V gene: TRBV20-1; CDR3 DNA: TGCAGTGCACCGACAGGGGTTAGCAATCAGCCCCAGCATTTT; CDR3 protein: CSAPTGVSNQPQHF
D gene: TRBD1; clone size: NA; J gene: TRBJ2-2; V gene: TRBV24-1; CDR3 DNA: TGTGCCACCAGTGACAGACAGGGGTGGTATGAGACCGGGGAGCTGTTTTTT; CDR3 protein: CATSDRQGWYETGELFF
D gene: NA; clone size: NA; J gene: TRBJ2-3; V gene: TRBV7-9; CDR3 DNA: TGTGCCAGCAGCTTTACAAGAGATACGCAGTATTTT; CDR3 protein: CASSFTRDTQYF
D gene: TRBD1; clone size: few; J gene: TRBJ1-2; V gene: TRBV9; CDR3 DNA: TGTGCCAGCAGCACATCGACAGGGCTCGATGGCTACACCTTC; CDR3 protein: CASSTSTGLDGYTF
D gene: NA; clone size: many; J gene: TRBJ2-3; V gene: TRBV6-1; CDR3 DNA: TGTGCCAGCAGGCATCCGAACACAGATACGCAGTATTTT; CDR3 protein: CASRHPNTDTQYF
D gene: TRBD2; clone size: many; J gene: TRBJ2-5; V gene: TRBV29-1; CDR3 DNA: TGCAGCGTTGAAAGGACTAGCGGATTACAAGAGACCCAGTACTTC; CDR3 protein: CSVERTSGLQETQYF
D gene: TRBD2; clone size: many; J gene: TRBJ2-2; V gene: TRBV30; CDR3 DNA: TGTGCCTGGAAACTAGCGGTTTTGAACACCGGGGAGCTGTTTTTT; CDR3 protein: CAWKLAVLNTGELFF
D gene: NA; clone size: NA; J gene: TRBJ1-5; V gene: TRBV20-1; CDR3 DNA: TGCAGTGCTAGAGGCGGGGAGGGCAATCAGCCCCAGCATTTT; CDR3 protein: CSARGGEGNQPQHF
D gene: NA; clone size: few; J gene: TRBJ2-7; V gene: TRBV29-1; CDR3 DNA: TGCAGCGTTCAGAGGGGTACGTCCTCCTACGAGCAGTACTTC; CDR3 protein: CSVQRGTSSYEQYF
D gene: NA; clone size: many; J gene: TRBJ2-1; V gene: TRBV28; CDR3 DNA: TGTGCCAGCTCTCCCACGGGATTTTTTAAGAATGAGCAGTTCTTC; CDR3 protein: CASSPTGFFKNEQFF
D gene: NA; clone size: many; J gene: TRBJ2-7; V gene: TRBV11-1; CDR3 DNA: TGTGCCAGCAGCTTAGCAGCCTACGAGCAGTACTTC; CDR3 protein: CASSLAAYEQYF
D gene: TRBD2; clone size: few; J gene: TRBJ2-1; V gene: TRBV7-2; CDR3 DNA: TGTGCCAGCACCCGGGGGGGGAGCCAGAATGAGCAGTTCTTC; CDR3 protein: CASTRGGSQNEQFF
D gene: TRBD1; clone size: few; J gene: TRBJ2-4; V gene: TRBV28; CDR3 DNA: TGTGCCAGCAGACGACAGGGGCTAGCCAAAAACATTCAGTACTTC; CDR3 protein: CASRRQGLAKNIQYF
D gene: NA; clone size: NA; J gene: TRBJ2-4; V gene: TRBV28; CDR3 DNA: TGTGCCAGCAGTTTACGGCCAGCCAAAAACATTCAGTACTTC; CDR3 protein: CASSLRPAKNIQYF
D gene: NA; clone size: many; J gene: TRBJ2-3; V gene: TRBV24-1; CDR3 DNA: TGTGCCACCAGTGAATCGAGAGATACGCAGTATTTT; CDR3 protein: CATSESRDTQYF
D gene: NA; clone size: NA; J gene: TRBJ2-2; V gene: TRBV18; CDR3 DNA: TGTGCCAGCTCACCCGAGCAGGTCCTCAACACCGGGGAGCTGTTTTTT; CDR3 protein: CASSPEQVLNTGELFF
D gene: NA; clone size: few; J gene: TRBJ2-1; V gene: TRBV11-3; CDR3 DNA: TGTGCCAGCAGCCCGGGGATGTACAATGAGCAGTTCTTC; CDR3 protein: CASSPGMYNEQFF
D gene: NA; clone size: many; J gene: TRBJ1-1; V gene: TRBV7-2; CDR3 DNA: TGTGCCAGCAGCTTAACCACGAACACTGAAGCTTTCTTT; CDR3 protein: CASSLTTNTEAFF
D gene: NA; clone size: NA; J gene: TRBJ1-4; V gene: TRBV7-9; CDR3 DNA: TGTGCCAGCAGCTCCTCCAGGGAAAAACTGTTTTTT; CDR3 protein: CASSSSREKLFF
D gene: TRBD2; clone size: few; J gene: TRBJ2-7; V gene: TRBV20-1; CDR3 DNA: TGCAGCGCCCGGGGGGTACAACTCTACGAGCAGTACTTC; CDR3 protein: CSARGVQLYEQYF
D gene: NA; clone size: few; J gene: TRBJ2-4; V gene: TRBV5-1; CDR3 DNA: TGCGCCAGCAGCGGTGGACAAGTAGCCAAAAACATTCAGTACTTC; CDR3 protein: CASSGGQVAKNIQYF
D gene: TRBD1; clone size: many; J gene: TRBJ1-6; V gene: TRBV12-3/TRBV12-4; CDR3 DNA: TGTGCCAGCAGTTGGGGACAGAGAGATTCACCCCTCCACTTT; CDR3 protein: CASSWGQRDSPLHF
D gene: TRBD2; clone size: NA; J gene: TRBJ2-1; V gene: TRBV6-1; CDR3 DNA: TGTGCCAGCTGCCTCGTTTATGGTTGGGGGGGTGAGCAGTTCTTC; CDR3 protein: CASCLVYGWGGEQFF
D gene: NA; clone size: NA; J gene: TRBJ2-7; V gene: TRBV6-6; CDR3 DNA: TGTGCCAGCAGTTACTCGAGCGACGGGGTCGGCGAGCAGTACTTC; CDR3 protein: CASSYSSDGVGEQYF
D gene: TRBD1; clone size: many; J gene: TRBJ1-2; V gene: TRBV12-3/TRBV12-4; CDR3 DNA: TGTGCCAGCACCACGGGGGGGACAGCGAGGATCTTAGGCTACACCTTC; CDR3 protein: CASTTGGTARILGYTF
D gene: TRBD2; clone size: few; J gene: TRBJ2-3; V gene: TRBV4-3; CDR3 DNA: TGCGCCAGCAGCCAAGGCCACGGGAGGGCCGTAAGGGCCTACACAGATACGCAGTATTTT; CDR3 protein: CASSQGHGRAVRAYTDTQYF
D gene: TRBD2; clone size: NA; J gene: TRBJ2-7; V gene: TRBV13; CDR3 DNA: TGTGCCAGCAGCTTAGGCTCTACTAGCGGGAGGGCCTACGAGCAGTACTTC; CDR3 protein: CASSLGSTSGRAYEQYF
D gene: TRBD2; clone size: few; J gene: TRBJ2-1; V gene: TRBV9; CDR3 DNA: TGTGCCAGCAGCTCCGGACTAGCCCTCATACAGGAGCAGTTCTTC; CDR3 protein: CASSSGLALIQEQFF
D gene: TRBD2; clone size: NA; J gene: TRBJ2-1; V gene: TRBV13; CDR3 DNA: TGTGCCAGCAGCTCACTGAGCGGGAGCTACTACAATGAGCAGTTCTTC; CDR3 protein: CASSSLSGSYYNEQFF
D gene: NA; clone size: NA; J gene: TRBJ2-3; V gene: TRBV3-1; CDR3 DNA: TGTGCCAGCAGCCAAGAATTTGGAGGAGGGCGGGCAGATACGCAGTATTTT; CDR3 protein: CASSQEFGGGRADTQYF
D gene: NA; clone size: many; J gene: TRBJ2-3; V gene: TRBV18; CDR3 DNA: TGTGCCAGCTCACTCGGACAGGAGGGTACGCAGTATTTT; CDR3 protein: CASSLGQEGTQYF
D gene: NA; clone size: many; J gene: TRBJ1-5; V gene: TRBV11-3; CDR3 DNA: TGTGCCAGCAGCCTTGGACAGTTCCTTGGTTTGAGCAATCAGCCCCAGCATTTT; CDR3 protein: CASSLGQFLGLSNQPQHF
D gene: TRBD1; clone size: many; J gene: TRBJ2-5; V gene: TRBV6-1; CDR3 DNA: TGTGCCAGCAGTGAGACTATCCGACAGGGGGAGACCCAGTACTTC; CDR3 protein: CASSETIRQGETQYF
D gene: TRBD2; clone size: NA; J gene: TRBJ2-2; V gene: TRBV2; CDR3 DNA: TGTGCCAGCAGTGATCGGTCTAGCGGGAGCATCCGGCCCGGGGAGCTGTTTTTT; CDR3 protein: CASSDRSSGSIRPGELFF
D gene: TRBD1; clone size: many; J gene: TRBJ1-1; V gene: TRBV30; CDR3 DNA: TGTGCCTGGAGTACAGGGGCGAACACTGAAGCTTTCTTT; CDR3 protein: CAWSTGANTEAFF
D gene: TRBD1; clone size: many; J gene: TRBJ2-5; V gene: TRBV20-1; CDR3 DNA: TGCAGTGCACCGGACAGGGGGCCAGGGGAGACCCAGTACTTC; CDR3 protein: CSAPDRGPGETQYF
D gene: NA; clone size: many; J gene: TRBJ2-3; V gene: TRBV20-1; CDR3 DNA: TGCAGTGCTTCCAACTACAGGTCTGGCACAGATACGCAGTATTTT; CDR3 protein: CSASNYRSGTDTQYF
D gene: TRBD1; clone size: many; J gene: TRBJ1-1; V gene: TRBV12-3/TRBV12-4; CDR3 DNA: TGTGCCAGCATCGCCTCCGGGACAGGGTCTGAAGCTTTCTTT; CDR3 protein: CASIASGTGSEAFF
D gene: NA; clone size: many; J gene: TRBJ2-5; V gene: TRBV20-1; CDR3 DNA: TGCAGTGCTCAAGAGTTGGGGGGCGGGATGGAGACCCAGTACTTC; CDR3 protein: CSAQELGGGMETQYF
D gene: TRBD2; clone size: NA; J gene: TRBJ2-4; V gene: TRBV18; CDR3 DNA: TGTGCCAGCGGCACTAGCGGGTTAGCCAAAAACATTCAGTACTTC; CDR3 protein: CASGTSGLAKNIQYF
D gene: TRBD1; clone size: few; J gene: TRBJ1-1; V gene: TRBV7-6; CDR3 DNA: TGTGCCAGCAGCCGTTACAGGGGGGGCCGCACTGAAGCTTTCTTT; CDR3 protein: CASSRYRGGRTEAFF
D gene: NA; clone size: many; J gene: TRBJ1-1; V gene: TRBV20-1; CDR3 DNA: TGCAGTGGCGGTGGCAGGGTCAACACTGAAGCTTTCTTT; CDR3 protein: CSGGGRVNTEAFF
D gene: NA; clone size: many; J gene: TRBJ1-5; V gene: TRBV28; CDR3 DNA: TGTGCCAGCAGGCCACCGAATCAGCCCCAGCATTTT; CDR3 protein: CASRPPNQPQHF
D gene: NA; clone size: NA; J gene: TRBJ2-2; V gene: TRBV6-1; CDR3 DNA: TGTGCCAGCAGTGAAGGTTGGTCCGGGGAGCTGTTTTTT; CDR3 protein: CASSEGWSGELFF
D gene: NA; clone size: many; J gene: TRBJ2-7; V gene: TRBV7-2; CDR3 DNA: TGTGCCAGCAGTTCTCAGGGTCGGCCCTACGAGCAGTACTTC; CDR3 protein: CASSSQGRPYEQYF
D gene: TRBD2; clone size: many; J gene: TRBJ2-1; V gene: TRBV7-7; CDR3 DNA: TGTGCCAGCAGCCCTGTGAGCGGGAGTAACAATGAGCAGTTCTTC; CDR3 protein: CASSPVSGSNNEQFF